What follows is one T cell receptor beta chain and its context. These data belong to a study of radiation and T cells in renal cell carcinoma. Germline CDR1 reads SGHRS; CDR2 reads YFSETQ. Trimming took 0 bases from V and 3 from J; bases not matched to a gene: 6. The CDR3 sequence is 15 residues long. This table comes from immunoSEQ multiplex PCR, and its TCRdb copy is limited to in-frame clones, with some not included. The repertoire includes roughly 86,000 clones, roughly 80% of them detected once, and around 9.1% sits in the top ten. Specified time point: blood 4 weeks post-SBRT, at nephrectomy. As to treatment: 15 Gy SBRT to primary tumor, nephrectomy 4 weeks later.

Source: blood, taken from a patient whose treatment included radiotherapy and nephrectomy. The sequence was collected from a man in his forties or fifties with renal cell carcinoma. The V call is TRBV5-1, the J call TRBJ2-7, with 7 bases lining up with TRBD2. The CDR3, as DNA: TGCGCCAGCAGCTTGGTTGTGCCGGGAGGCTACGAGCAGTACTTC. Translating gives CASSLVVPGGYEQYF. Variable domain in full (rest from reference TRBV5-1 and TRBJ2-7): KAGVTQTPRYLIKTRGQQVTLSCSPISGHRSVSWYQQTPGQGLQFLFEYFSETQRNKGNFPGRFSGRQFSNSRSEMNVSTLELGDSALYLCASSLVVPGGYEQYFGPGTRLTVT.